These 10 T cell receptor beta chains came from one sample sequenced in a study of blood T cell repertoires in COVID-19. The table came from immunoSEQ multiplex PCR; TCRdb's copy has only in-frame clones and leaves some out. The data show about 170,000 clones, approximately 90% seen once. What was sequenced was peripheral blood. The origin of the receptors is a man in his forties or fifties who had recovered from COVID-19.

The rearrangement links TRBV2 to TRBJ1-1; D is perhaps TRBD1 (5 bases). This CDR3 is built from 14 residues. V was clipped by 4 bases and J by 4 bases, with 13 bases between them. CDR1 and CDR2 from the germline V gene are SNHLY and FYNNEI. CDR3 sequence: CASSGTTPGTEAFF. The CDR3 nucleotides are TGTGCCAGCAGTGGGACAACCCCGGGCACTGAAGCTTTCTTT.

The rearrangement uses TRBV2 and TRBJ2-3; TRBD2 matches 8 bases. Germline CDR1 reads SNHLY; CDR2 reads FYNNEI. The CDR3 length is 15 residues. Unmatched junction bases numbered 9, after V lost 7 bases and J lost 3 bases. DNA for the CDR3: TGTGCCAGCACCTCGAGCGGGAGAAGTACAGATACGCAGTATTTT. This gives the protein CASTSSGRSTDTQYF.

This clone was counted once. CDR3 in amino acids: CASSQISGGANTGELFF. CDR3 DNA: TGTGCCAGCAGCCAGATATCCGGGGGGGCGAACACCGGGGAGCTGTTTTTT. This rearrangement joins TRBV7-9 to TRBJ2-2; 8 bases are shared with TRBD2. Germline values: CDR1 SEHNR, CDR2 FQNEAQ (reference sequence). This CDR3 has 17 amino acids. J was trimmed by 0 bases and V by 5 bases; bases with no gene match: 8.

This clone was counted only a few times. The CDR3 nucleotides are TGTGCCAGCAGCCTGGACAGGGGTTATAATTCACCCCTCCACTTT. Encoded protein: CASSLDRGYNSPLHF. V and J are TRBV14 and TRBJ1-6, with 9 nucleotides matching TRBD1. This CDR3 spans 15 amino acids. V was pared by 4 bases and J by 4 bases, with 2 bases of the junction left unmatched. Germline CDR1 is SGHDN and CDR2 is FVKESK.

The chain uses TRBV19 and TRBJ2-5; 9 bases are a match to TRBD1. The V and J ends lost 1 base and 4 bases, in that order; junction bases with no gene match: 13. Germline loops: CDR1 LNHDA, CDR2 SQIVND (reference sequence). The CDR3 extends over 18 amino acids. The CDR3 region is CASSIGETGTGMSETQYF. DNA for the CDR3: TGTGCCAGTAGTATAGGTGAAACCGGGACAGGGATGTCAGAGACCCAGTACTTC.

The genes are TRBV7-2 and TRBJ2-1; TRBD2 might be the D (6 bases). Germline V CDR1 and CDR2: SGHTA, FQGNSA. V was trimmed by 3 bases and J by 7 bases, leaving 13 bases between them. The CDR3 loop spans 14 amino acids. Here the CDR3 DNA reads TGTGCCAGCAGCTTGGGGAGGAGCGGGAATGAGCAGTTCTTC. Its protein is CASSLGRSGNEQFF. Variable domain in full (rest from reference TRBV7-2 and TRBJ2-1): GAGVSQSPSNKVTEKGKDVELRCDPISGHTALYWYRQSLGQGLEFLIYFQGNSAPDKSGLPSDRFSAERTGGSVSTLTIQRTQQEDSAVYLCASSLGRSGNEQFFGPGTRLTVL.

This chain joins TRBV6-2 or TRBV6-3 and TRBJ2-1; 9 nucleotides line up with TRBD2. The CDR3 is made up of 15 amino acids. In germline, CDR1 is MNHEY, CDR2 SVGEGT. V was clipped by 5 bases and J by 0 bases; unmatched bases: 2. The CDR3 is CASSHSGSSYNEQFF. Written as DNA, the CDR3 is TGTGCCAGCAGTCATAGCGGGAGCTCCTACAATGAGCAGTTCTTC.

This chain connects TRBV6-2 or TRBV6-3 to TRBJ2-7, with TRBD1 matching 7 bases. The V and J ends lost 4 bases and 0 bases, in that order; junction bases with no gene match: 9. The CDR3 runs 16 residues. Germline assignment: CDR1 MNHEY and CDR2 SVGEGT. The CDR3 bases are TGTGCCAGCAGTTTAATCCCTCGGGACAGCTCCTACGAGCAGTACTTC. The encoded protein is CASSLIPRDSSYEQYF.

The chain is built from TRBV6-5 and TRBJ1-3; D ambiguous. V was clipped by 5 bases and J by 0 bases, with 11 bases between them. In germline, CDR1 is MNHEY, CDR2 SVGAGI. The CDR3 is 15 residues long. CDR3 residues: CASSPGRDSGNTIYF. CDR3 bases: TGTGCCAGCAGTCCTGGACGGGACTCTGGAAACACCATATATTTT.

The chain's CDR3 is CASSVMPDRTKNIQYF. In DNA, the CDR3 is TGTGCCAGCAGCGTAATGCCGGACAGGACCAAAAACATTCAGTACTTC. The V and J genes are TRBV9 and TRBJ2-4; TRBD1 matches at 7 bases. The CDR3 spans 16 residues. Germline V gene lookup returns CDR1 SGDLS and CDR2 YYNGEE. J was trimmed by 2 bases and V by 1 base; bases with no gene match: 6.